One sample yielded the 11 T cell receptor beta chains listed below, sequenced in a study of T cell repertoires in cytomegalovirus infection. These receptors have no known antigen. TCRdb used MiXCR to reprocess the reads, holding one entry per CDR3 protein. Of about 920,000 distinct CDR3 sequences in the sample, roughly 30% were seen once. The sample here was cultured CD8+ T cells from PBMCs, taken from culture after CMV antigen stimulation. Every receptor here comes from a human donor in good health (CMV status not recorded). Some clones in this sample may be carry-over from other donors' samples.

The V call is TRBV14, the J call TRBJ2-2; D may match TRBD1 or TRBD2 (6 bases each). CDR3 size: 16 residues. Germline assignment: CDR1 SGHDN and CDR2 FVKESK. Trimming removed 0 bases from V and 3 bases from J, with 11 bases in between. In DNA, the CDR3 is TGTGCCAGCAGCCAAGAGTCGGGGGCACACACCGGGGAGCTGTTTTTT. Its translation is CASSQESGAHTGELFF.

The rearrangement uses TRBV29-1 and TRBJ2-7; D might be TRBD1 or TRBD2, each matching 5 bases. The germline CDR1 and CDR2 sequences are SQVTM and ANQGSEA. This CDR3 has 16 amino acids. The V end lost 3 bases, the J end lost 7 bases, and 25 bases lay between the germline ends. This chain's CDR3 is CSVEGPTKGSYEEQYF. In DNA form, the CDR3 reads TGCAGCGTTGAGGGACCAACGAAGGGATCCTACGAGGAGCAGTACTTC.

V and J are TRBV4-1 and TRBJ1-5; a possible D gene is TRBD1 (5 bases). The V gene lost 4 bases and the J gene lost 4 bases, with 17 bases spanning the gap. This CDR3 has 16 amino acids. Germline assignment: CDR1 MGHRA and CDR2 YSYEKL. The CDR3 coding sequence is TGCGCCAGCAGCCCCCTCGGTGACAGCCAGAATCAGCCCCAGCATTTT. It translates to CASSPLGDSQNQPQHF.

This clonotype came up a few times. The chain has TRBV6-1 and TRBJ2-3; 8 bases line up with TRBD2. Trimming took 10 bases from V and 6 from J; bases not matched to a gene: 21. This CDR3 contains 17 residues. Germline V gene sequence: CDR1 MNHNS, CDR2 SASEGT. The CDR3 is CATRWALAGGREDTQYF. The CDR3 DNA reads as TGTGCCACACGGTGGGCCCTTGCGGGGGGCCGGGAGGATACGCAGTATTTT.

The chain has TRBV10-3 and TRBJ1-3, with TRBD1 matching over 8 bases. V was pared by 8 bases and J by 2 bases, with 2 bases of the junction left unmatched. Per the germline V gene, CDR1 is ENHRY and CDR2 is SYGVKD. CDR3 length: 13 residues. The CDR3 sequence is CAIPDRAGNTIYF. In DNA, the CDR3 is TGTGCCATCCCGGACAGGGCTGGAAACACCATATATTTT.

This chain uses TRBV27 with TRBJ1-1, with a tentative D call TRBD1 (5 bases). Germline V CDR1 and CDR2: MNHEY, SMNVEV (reference sequence). Trimming removed 7 bases at V and 4 bases at J, with 13 bases between. The CDR3 consists of 13 residues. CDR3 in amino acids: CASKQNGATEAFF. Here the CDR3 DNA reads TGTGCCAGCAAACAAAATGGGGCCACTGAAGCTTTCTTT.

The chain joins TRBV5-1 to TRBJ2-5, with no clear D. CDR1 is SGHRS, CDR2 YFSETQ, per germline. This CDR3 has 13 amino acids. V dropped 6 bases and J dropped 1 base, with 10 bases sitting between them. The CDR3 loop reads CASNRAFQETQYF. The DNA for the CDR3 is TGCGCCAGCAATCGGGCTTTCCAAGAGACCCAGTACTTC.

This clonotype was counted ten times or more. The chain is built from TRBV20-1 and TRBJ2-3, with 11 bases identical to TRBD2. Germline-derived CDR1 and CDR2 are DFQATT and SNEGSKA (reference sequence). V dropped 1 base and J dropped 2; count of bases not matched to a gene: 5. This CDR3 has 16 residues. The CDR3 loop is CSARVRLAGITDTQYF. CDR3 nucleotides: TGCAGTGCTAGAGTCAGACTAGCGGGGATCACAGATACGCAGTATTTT.

Details on this clonotype: One junction end does not reproduce the germline sequence, and a read error may be involved. The chain joins TRBV7-6 to TRBJ2-2; D might be TRBD1 (6 bases). This CDR3 spans 17 amino acids. Germline CDR1 reads SGHVS; CDR2 reads FNYEAQ. CDR3 coding DNA: TGTGCCAGCAGCCCGTCCCATGGGGGCACGAACACCGGGAAGCTTTTTTTT. Encoded protein: CASSPSHGGTNTGKLFF. The full variable domain, in which reference TRBV7-6 and TRBJ2-2 provide the parts outside the CDR3, is GAGVSQSPRYKVTKRGQDVALRCDPISGHVSLYWYRQALGQGPEFLTYFNYEAQQDKSGLPNDRFSAERPEGSISTLTIQRTEQRDSAMYRCASSPSHGGTNTGKLFFGEGSRLTVL.

This clonotype was counted a few times. This CDR3 is CASSYSGTQPLHF. The CDR3 region has the DNA TGTGCCAGCAGTTACTCTGGCACCCAACCCCTCCACTTT. The rearrangement joins TRBV6-6 to TRBJ1-6; the D is unclear. Trimming took off 0 bases at V and 12 bases at J, with 9 bases between the two ends. Per the germline V gene, CDR1 is MNHNY and CDR2 is SVGAGI (reference sequence). The CDR3 spans 13 residues.

The chain uses TRBV15 and TRBJ2-7; TRBD1 is a possible D gene (5 bases). V was cut by 7 bases and J by 5 bases, with 18 bases left in between. This CDR3 spans 14 amino acids. Germline V gene lookup returns CDR1 LNHNV and CDR2 YYDKDF (reference sequence). CDR3 region: CATNSPQRGNEQYV. The CDR3 nucleotides are TGTGCCACCAACTCCCCGCAAAGGGGAAACGAGCAGTACGTC.